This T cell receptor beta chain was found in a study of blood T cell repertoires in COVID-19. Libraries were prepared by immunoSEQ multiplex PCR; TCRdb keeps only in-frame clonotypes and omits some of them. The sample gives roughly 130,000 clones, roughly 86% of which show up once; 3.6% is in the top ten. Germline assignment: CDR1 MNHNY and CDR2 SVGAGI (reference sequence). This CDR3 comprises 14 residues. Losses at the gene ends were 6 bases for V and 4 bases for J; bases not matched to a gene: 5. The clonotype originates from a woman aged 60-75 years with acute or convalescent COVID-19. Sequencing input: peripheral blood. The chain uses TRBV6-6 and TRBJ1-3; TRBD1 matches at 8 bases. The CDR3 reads CASSPRTGGNTIYF. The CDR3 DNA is TGTGCCAGCAGCCCTCGGACAGGGGGAAACACCATATATTTT.